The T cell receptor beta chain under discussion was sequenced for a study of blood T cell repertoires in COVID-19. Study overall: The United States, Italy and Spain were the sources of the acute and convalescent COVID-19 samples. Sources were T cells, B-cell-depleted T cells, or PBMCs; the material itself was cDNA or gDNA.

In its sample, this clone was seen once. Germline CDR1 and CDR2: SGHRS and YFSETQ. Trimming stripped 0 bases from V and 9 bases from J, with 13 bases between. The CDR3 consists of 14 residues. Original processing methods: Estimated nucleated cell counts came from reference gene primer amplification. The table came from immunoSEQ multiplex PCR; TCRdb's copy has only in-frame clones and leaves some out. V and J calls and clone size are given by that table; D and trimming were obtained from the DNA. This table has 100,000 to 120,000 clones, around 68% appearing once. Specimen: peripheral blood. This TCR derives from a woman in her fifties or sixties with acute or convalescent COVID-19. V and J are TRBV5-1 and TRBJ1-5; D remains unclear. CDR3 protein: CASSLGPSPGPQHF. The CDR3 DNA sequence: TGCGCCAGCAGCTTGGGTCCGAGCCCGGGGCCCCAGCATTTT.